A single sample gave rise to the 8 T cell receptor beta chains below, sequenced in a study of T-cell memory formation after mild COVID-19 (TCRdb year 2021). The library was produced with 5' RACE. Sequencing was carried out with an Illumina NovaSeq 6000. TCRdb applied fastp at Q25 and MiXCR to the public reads, then kept only in-frame beta chains. Identical CDR3 proteins give one entry, which carries the most common genes and DNA. The sample records around 300,000 distinct CDR3 sequences, over 7% of which are singletons. The ten biggest clones cover 22% of the sample. What was sequenced was PBMCs or a T cell subset sorted from them (not recorded which). These TCRs come from a man younger than 35 who had mild COVID-19 (a few samples of this study predate the infection). The sample titles of this study are shuffled in the database, so cell type and time point are left out; the donor was told from shared clones.

The genes are TRBV27 and TRBJ1-2; D not resolved. The CDR3 has 13 amino acids. V was clipped by 0 bases and J by 6 bases, with 8 bases between them. Looked up from germline, CDR1 is MNHEY and CDR2 is SMNVEV (reference sequence). The CDR3: CASSLSSGNGYTF. The CDR3 DNA follows: TGTGCCAGCAGTTTATCTTCGGGTAATGGCTACACCTTC.

This clonotype showed up just a few times. The chain uses TRBV3-1 and TRBJ1-1, with TRBD1 as a possible D gene (6 bases). Germline CDR1 reads LGHDT; CDR2 reads YNNKEL (reference sequence). V lost 4 bases to trimming and J lost 4 bases, with 16 bases between them. CDR3 length: 15 amino acids. CDR3 amino acids: CASSLIDRPLTEAFF. The CDR3, as DNA: TGTGCCAGCAGCCTAATTGACAGGCCGCTCACTGAAGCTTTCTTT.

The rearrangement links TRBV10-1 to TRBJ2-3; the D gene is possibly TRBD1 (5 bases). V was pared by 2 bases and J by 8 bases, with 11 bases between. The CDR3 is 13 residues long. Germline lookup yields CDR1 WNHNN and CDR2 SYGVQD (reference sequence). The CDR3 region has the DNA TGCGCCAGCAGTGAGGTTTTGCAGGGTACGCAGTATTTT. Translating it yields CASSEVLQGTQYF.

As DNA, the CDR3 is TGTGCCTCGGGAGAAGGGTCGGGCAATCAGCCCCAGCATTTT. Translating it yields CASGEGSGNQPQHF. The chain combines TRBV18 with TRBJ1-5; D ambiguous. Trimming shortened V by 11 bases and J by 2 bases, and 16 bases separated the two germline ends. The CDR3 length is 14 residues. Germline CDR1 and CDR2: KGHSH and LQKENI.

In this sample, this clonotype turned up a few times. The rearrangement uses TRBV5-1 and TRBJ2-7; TRBD1 might be the D (5 bases). This CDR3 has 14 amino acids. The germline V gene has CDR1 SGHRS and CDR2 YFSETQ. Trimming cost V 4 bases and J 5 bases, with 16 bases left between them. The CDR3 reads CASSHGLRANEQYF. As DNA, the CDR3 is TGCGCCAGCAGCCACGGTCTCAGGGCCAACGAGCAGTACTTC.

This clonotype has more than one count but fewer than ten. The V and J genes are TRBV12-3 or TRBV12-4 and TRBJ2-1; 10 bases agree with TRBD1. The CDR3 sequence is 15 residues long. J was trimmed by 9 bases and V by 1 base; bases with no gene match: 6. The DNA of the CDR3 is TGTGCCAGCAGTTTAGGGACAGGGGGGTTCAGTGAGCAGTTCTTC. Protein sequence: CASSLGTGGFSEQFF.

The sample holds many counts of this clonotype. The chain links TRBV10-3 to TRBJ1-2; 7 nucleotides line up with TRBD1. Germline trimming cut 3 bases from V and 4 bases from J; bases unmatched to any gene: 8. The CDR3 is 15 amino acids. CDR1 is ENHRY and CDR2 is SYGVKD in the germline V gene. This CDR3 is CAISDVGTDVYGYTF. CDR3 nucleotides: TGTGCCATCAGTGATGTTGGGACAGATGTCTATGGCTACACCTTC.

V and J are TRBV12-3 or TRBV12-4 and TRBJ1-4, with D perhaps TRBD1 (5 bases). CDR3 length: 12 residues. The V end was cut by 5 bases, the J end by 9 bases, with 10 bases between. The CDR3 bases are TGTGCCAGCAGTCTCCCGGACAAAAAACTGTTTTTT. This gives the protein CASSLPDKKLFF.